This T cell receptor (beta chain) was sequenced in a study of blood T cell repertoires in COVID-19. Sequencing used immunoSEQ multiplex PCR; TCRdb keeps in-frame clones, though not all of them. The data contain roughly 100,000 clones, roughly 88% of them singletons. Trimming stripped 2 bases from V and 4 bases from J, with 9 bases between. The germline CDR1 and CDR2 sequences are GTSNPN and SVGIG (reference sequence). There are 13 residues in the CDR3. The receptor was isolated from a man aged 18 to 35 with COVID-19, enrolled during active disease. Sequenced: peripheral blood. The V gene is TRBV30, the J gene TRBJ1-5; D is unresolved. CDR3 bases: TGTGCCTGGAGTCCGCAGGTAAATCAGCCCCAGCATTTT. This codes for CAWSPQVNQPQHF.